These 12 T cell receptor beta chains came from one sample sequenced in a study of blood T cell repertoires in COVID-19. Produced via immunoSEQ multiplex PCR; TCRdb's table is partial and in-frame only. The top ten clones hold about 10% of a sample with 390,000 or so clones, roughly 89% of them seen once. Sequenced material: PBMCs or T cells enriched from blood (not recorded which). The receptors originated from a woman between 50 and 59 years old who had recovered from COVID-19.

This clone came up once. The rearrangement joins TRBV7-6 to TRBJ2-7; D gene ambiguous. The CDR3 totals 12 residues. Per the germline V gene, CDR1 is SGHVS and CDR2 is FNYEAQ. V lost 6 bases to trimming and J lost 3 bases, with 9 bases between them. The chain's CDR3 is CASSAPGYEQYF. The CDR3 nucleotides read TGTGCCAGCAGTGCCCCCGGCTACGAGCAGTACTTC.

The genes are TRBV28 and TRBJ1-2; 12 nucleotides line up with TRBD1. The CDR3 runs 15 residues. V lost 6 bases, J lost 8 bases, and 10 bases stayed unmatched. Germline V gene data show CDR1 as MDHEN and CDR2 as SYDVKM. The CDR3 region has the DNA TGTGCCAGCAGACGCGCCGGGACAGGGGGCGCAGGCTACACCTTC. Protein: CASRRAGTGGAGYTF.

The chain has TRBV5-1 and TRBJ1-2; TRBD1 matches at 10 bases. CDR3 length: 15 amino acids. V was pared by 4 bases and J by 5 bases, with 8 bases of the junction left unmatched. From germline, CDR1 is SGHRS and CDR2 YFSETQ. CDR3 sequence reads: CASSLLTGGDYGYTF. In nucleotides, the CDR3 is TGCGCCAGCAGCCTCCTGACAGGGGGCGATTATGGCTACACCTTC.

The rearrangement joins TRBV7-9 to TRBJ2-7, with 12 nucleotides matching TRBD2. This CDR3 is built from 15 residues. After removal of 4 bases from V and 5 bases from J, the junction contained 6 bases not matched to a gene. CDR1 and CDR2 from the germline V gene are SEHNR and FQNEAQ (reference sequence). The CDR3 reads CASSSGLAGLHEQYF. The CDR3 DNA reads as TGTGCCAGCAGCTCAGGACTAGCGGGGCTCCACGAGCAGTACTTC.

The chain has TRBV2 and TRBJ2-1; 15 nucleotides align to TRBD2. CDR1 SNHLY and CDR2 FYNNEI come from the germline V gene. Losses at the gene ends were 6 bases for V and 7 bases for J; bases not matched to a gene: 1. The CDR3 is 14 residues long. CDR3 amino acids: CASSGLAGGNEQFF. CDR3 bases: TGTGCCAGCAGCGGACTAGCGGGGGGGAATGAGCAGTTCTTC.

This chain links TRBV5-1 with TRBJ1-1; 7 nucleotides align to TRBD1. The junction had 4 bases not matched to a gene; V was cut back by 7 bases and J by 1 base. Per germline, CDR1 SGHRS and CDR2 YFSETQ. The CDR3 spans 13 residues. CDR3: CASRDRENTEAFF. For the CDR3, the DNA is TGCGCCAGCCGCGACAGGGAGAACACTGAAGCTTTCTTT.

The chain combines TRBV27 with TRBJ1-2, with 10 bases lining up with TRBD1. J gave up 2 bases and V 8 bases, and 14 bases lay outside the gene matches. The CDR3 covers 17 residues. Germline V lookup: CDR1 MNHEY, CDR2 SMNVEV (reference sequence). The CDR3 DNA reads as TGTGCCAGCTTCCCGGGACAGGGGCTCGCTGGAAACTATGGCTACACCTTC. It translates to CASFPGQGLAGNYGYTF.

The CDR3 region has the DNA TGTGCCATCACAGGGGGCCGGACTGAAGCTTTCTTT. Amino acid sequence: CAITGGRTEAFF. The chain carries TRBV10-3 and TRBJ1-1, with TRBD1 matching over 8 bases. The germline gives CDR1 ENHRY, CDR2 SYGVKD. Unmatched junction bases numbered 3, after V lost 7 bases and J lost 5 bases. The CDR3 sequence is 12 residues long.

CDR3 sequence: CASSLDRAQPQHF. CDR3 DNA sequence: TGTGCCAGCAGCTTAGACAGGGCACAGCCCCAGCATTTT. This rearrangement joins TRBV6-2 or TRBV6-3 to TRBJ1-5; TRBD1 matches 7 bases. CDR1 and CDR2 (germline): MNHEY, SVGEGT. The CDR3 is 13 residues long. V shed 6 bases, J shed 7 bases, and the junction held 6 bases outside the gene matches.

V usage is TRBV19 and J usage is TRBJ1-5, with D perhaps TRBD1 (5 bases). Germline V gene sequence: CDR1 LNHDA, CDR2 SQIVND (reference sequence). The CDR3 sequence is 16 residues long. The germline V and J ends were trimmed by 5 bases and 0 bases, with 14 bases remaining between them. CDR3: CASSGGDGYSNQPQHF. The CDR3, as DNA: TGTGCCAGTAGTGGGGGGGACGGATATAGCAATCAGCCCCAGCATTTT.

The chain uses TRBV7-2 and TRBJ2-2; tentative D call: TRBD1 (5 bases). Germline V CDR1 and CDR2: SGHTA, FQGNSA. CDR3 length: 14 amino acids. Between the trimmed V and J ends, which lost 5 bases and 7 bases, there was a span of 14 bases. The CDR3 DNA follows: TGTGCCAGCAGCCCCTTCGAAGGGGTCGGGGAGCTGTTTTTT. Translating it yields CASSPFEGVGELFF.

Worth noting for this clone: This CDR3 is also generated by other DNA sequences in the sample. The rearrangement links TRBV12-3 or TRBV12-4 to TRBJ1-2, with unresolved D. The V gene lost 6 bases and the J gene lost 4 bases, with 9 bases spanning the gap. CDR3 length: 12 amino acids. For the CDR3, the DNA is TGTGCCAGCAGCTTAACGGGCTATGGCTACACCTTC. Translation gives CASSLTGYGYTF.